This T cell receptor (beta chain) was found in a study of response to subunit inactivated influenza vaccine. Findings of the study overall: Each seasonal flu vaccination may recruit only limited new T cells, authors suggested.

This clonotype occurred a few times. Its antigen is undetermined. MiXCR, run by TCRdb on the RT-PCR reads, gives a single entry per CDR3 protein. The sample records 300,000 to 350,000 distinct CDR3 sequences, less than 25% being singletons. The CDR3 covers 15 residues. Trimming removed 6 bases from V and 8 bases from J; junction bases left unmatched: 15. Germline V gene lookup returns CDR1 LGHDT and CDR2 YNNKEL (reference sequence). The source was PBMCs from blood, collected about 20 months after vaccination. The chain recombines TRBV3-1 with TRBJ1-2, with 7 bases matching TRBD1. The TCR originated in a man aged 50 to 69 who received an inactivated influenza vaccine. The CDR3 loop reads CASSRPGQLARGYTF. CDR3 nucleotide sequence: TGTGCCAGCAGTAGACCGGGACAGCTAGCTAGGGGCTACACCTTC.